The source of this T cell receptor (beta chain) is a study of early T cells in non-severe SARS-CoV-2 infection. This clonotype was picked up a small number of times. The antigen is undetermined. This CDR3 is built from 13 residues. Trimming shortened V by 0 bases and J by 5 bases, and 9 bases separated the two germline ends. Germline V gene lookup returns CDR1 DFQATT and CDR2 SNEGSKA (reference sequence). Whole-study results and caveats: Missing private and CD4 specificities, VDJdb matching favored anti-spike CD8 responses.

TCRdb reanalysed the 5' RACE reads using MiXCR and keeps one entry per CDR3 protein. The sample lists 35,000 to 45,000 distinct CDR3 sequences; 9.9% were seen once. This receptor was taken from an adult who was a healthcare worker with PCR-confirmed SARS-CoV-2 infection or an uninfected control (not recorded which). Source material: whole blood. The chain has TRBV20-1 and TRBJ2-3; perhaps TRBD2 as D (5 bases). CDR3 DNA sequence: TGCAGTGCTAGAGATCCGGGGAAAGATACGCAGTATTTT. This translates into CSARDPGKDTQYF.